This record looks at one T cell receptor beta chain sequence and its context. The data originate from a study of blood T cell repertoires in COVID-19. The overall study: Acute and convalescent COVID-19 samples came from the United States, Italy and Spain. T cells, B-cell-depleted T cells, or PBMCs supplied cDNA or gDNA.

Germline CDR1 SNHLY, CDR2 FYNNEI. Trimming at V came to 10 bases and at J to 4 bases, leaving 17 bases not matched to a gene. The CDR3 has 16 amino acids. Some clones are missing from TCRdb's copy, which holds only in-frame ones; the method was immunoSEQ multiplex PCR. The top ten hold 5.2% of the sample, which has about 220,000 clones, approximately 85% seen once. This receptor was taken from a woman between 70 and 85 years old with COVID-19, enrolled during active disease. The J gene is TRBJ1-1, the V gene TRBV2, with 8 bases identical to TRBD1. Sequenced material: peripheral blood. The DNA of the CDR3 is TGTGCCAAATCATCCGGGACAGGTACCCAAGGCACTGAAGCTTTCTTT. Translating gives CAKSSGTGTQGTEAFF. Full variable domain (rest looked up from reference TRBV2 and TRBJ1-1): EPEVTQTPSHQVTQMGQEVILRCVPISNHLYFYWYRQILGQKVEFLVSFYNNEISEKSEIFDDQFSVERPDGSNFTLKIRSTKLEDSAMYFCAKSSGTGTQGTEAFFGQGTRLTVV.